Listed here is a single T cell receptor (beta chain). Its specificity is unknown. TCR beta cDNA libraries included unique molecular identifiers. TCRdb reprocessed the PCR reads via MiXCR and lists one record per CDR3 protein. The data hold 700,000 to 800,000 distinct CDR3 sequences, with 30% observed a single time. The sample belongs to a study of post-analysis software for immune sequencing data. Whole-study context: In terms of disease course, relapsing-remitting, secondary progressive and progressive-relapsing multiple sclerosis were included.

Findings of the study overall: For normalized Chao1 diversity, multiple sclerosis patients scored significantly lower than controls did. About five TRBV segments appeared more often in patients than in controls, and TRBV5-6, TRBV5-1 and TRBV20-1 were among these.

V gave up 5 bases and J gave up 2 bases, with 11 bases separating them. Germline V gene lookup returns CDR1 MDHEN and CDR2 SYDVKM. The CDR3 is 14 amino acids. The clonotype was recovered from a girl under 18 with multiple sclerosis. The sequenced material came from blood. The rearrangement links TRBV28 to TRBJ2-3, with a tentative D call TRBD2 (5 bases). The CDR3 sequence is CASSKDSYTDTQYF. As DNA, the CDR3 is TGTGCCAGCAGTAAGGACTCCTACACAGATACGCAGTATTTT. The full variable domain, completed using reference TRBV28 and TRBJ2-3, is DVKVTQSSRYLVKRTGEKVFLECVQDMDHENMFWYRQDPGLGLRLIYFSYDVKMKEKGDIPEGYSVSREKKERFSLILESASTNQTSMYLCASSKDSYTDTQYFGPGTRLTVL.